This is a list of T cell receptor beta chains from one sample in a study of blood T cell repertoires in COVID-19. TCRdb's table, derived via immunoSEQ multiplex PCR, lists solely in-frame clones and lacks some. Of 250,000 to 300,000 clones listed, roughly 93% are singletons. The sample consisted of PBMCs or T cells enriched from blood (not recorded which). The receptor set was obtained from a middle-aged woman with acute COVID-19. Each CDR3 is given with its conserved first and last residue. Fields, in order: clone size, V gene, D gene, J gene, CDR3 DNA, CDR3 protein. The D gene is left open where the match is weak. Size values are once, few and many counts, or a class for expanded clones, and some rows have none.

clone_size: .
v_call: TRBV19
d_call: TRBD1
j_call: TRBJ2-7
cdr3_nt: TGTGCCAGTAGTTCCGCGATTCAAACCCGGGACAGAGCCTACGAGCAGTACTTC
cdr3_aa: CASSSAIQTRDRAYEQYF

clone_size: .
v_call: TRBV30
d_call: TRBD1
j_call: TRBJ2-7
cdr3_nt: TGTGCCTGGAGTAAAAGGGCAGGGGGCGCCTACGAGCAGTACTTC
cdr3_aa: CAWSKRAGGAYEQYF

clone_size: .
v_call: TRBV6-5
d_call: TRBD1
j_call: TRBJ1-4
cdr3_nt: TGTGCCAGCAGTTACTTCGGGACAGGGAGCGAAAAACTGTTTTTT
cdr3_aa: CASSYFGTGSEKLFF

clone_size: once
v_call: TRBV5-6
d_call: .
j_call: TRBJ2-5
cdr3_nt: TGTGCCAGCAGCTCCCTGGGCGGGCCCGGGGAGACCCAGTACTTC
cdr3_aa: CASSSLGGPGETQYF

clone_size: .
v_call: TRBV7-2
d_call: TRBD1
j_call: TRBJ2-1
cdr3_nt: TGTGCCAGCAGCTTAGTAGTTGGGACAGGGCGGAATGAGCAGTTCTTC
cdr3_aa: CASSLVVGTGRNEQFF

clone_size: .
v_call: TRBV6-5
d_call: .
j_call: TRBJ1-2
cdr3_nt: TGTGCCAGCAGTCCACAGGGTTACTATGGCTACACCTTC
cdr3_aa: CASSPQGYYGYTF

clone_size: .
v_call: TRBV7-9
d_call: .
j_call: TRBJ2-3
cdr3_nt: TGTGCCAGCAGCTTAAGCGGGTCCGGAACAGATACGCAGTATTTT
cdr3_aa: CASSLSGSGTDTQYF

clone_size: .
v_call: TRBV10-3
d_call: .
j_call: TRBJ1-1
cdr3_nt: TGTGCCATCAGTGCAAGCCCCAACACTGAAGCTTTCTTT
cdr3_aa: CAISASPNTEAFF

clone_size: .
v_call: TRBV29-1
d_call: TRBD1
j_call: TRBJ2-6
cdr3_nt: TGCAGCGTTGTGGGGGACAGGGGCAGATCTGGGGCCAACGTCCTGACTTTC
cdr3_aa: CSVVGDRGRSGANVLTF

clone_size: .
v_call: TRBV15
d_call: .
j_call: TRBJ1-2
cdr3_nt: TGTGCCACCAGCAGATCAGGAGGTACAGGCTACACCTTC
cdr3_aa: CATSRSGGTGYTF

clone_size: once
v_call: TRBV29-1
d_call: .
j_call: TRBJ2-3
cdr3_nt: TGCAGCGGAGAGGGGACACTCACAGATACGCAGTATTTT
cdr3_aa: CSGEGTLTDTQYF

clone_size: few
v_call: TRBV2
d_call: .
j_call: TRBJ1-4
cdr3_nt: TGTGCCAGCAGAGATAAAGGACTCCTTAATGAAAAACTGTTTTTT
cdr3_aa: CASRDKGLLNEKLFF

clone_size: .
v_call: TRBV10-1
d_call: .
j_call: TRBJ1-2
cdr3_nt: TGCGCCAGCAGTGCAGAGGGGGGGACATATGGCTACACCTTC
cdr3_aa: CASSAEGGTYGYTF

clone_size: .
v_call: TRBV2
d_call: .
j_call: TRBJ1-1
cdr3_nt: TGTGCCAGCAGTGTGGAGGGCCGCCTACCTGAAGCTTTCTTT
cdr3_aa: CASSVEGRLPEAFF

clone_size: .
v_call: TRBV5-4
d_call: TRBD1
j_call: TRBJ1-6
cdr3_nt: TGTGCCAGCAGCTCTGACAGGGGATCCTATAATTCACCCCTCCACTTT
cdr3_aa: CASSSDRGSYNSPLHF

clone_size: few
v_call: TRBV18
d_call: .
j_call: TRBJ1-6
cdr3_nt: TGTGCCACCAAACAACAGGGTGGCGATTCACCCCTCCACTTT
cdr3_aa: CATKQQGGDSPLHF

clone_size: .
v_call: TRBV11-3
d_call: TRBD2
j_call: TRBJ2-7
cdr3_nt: TGTGCCAGCAGCCGTCGACTAGCGGGAGGGCCCAGCTCCTACGAGCAGTACTTC
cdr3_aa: CASSRRLAGGPSSYEQYF

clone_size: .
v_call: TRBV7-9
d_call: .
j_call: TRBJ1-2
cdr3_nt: TGTGCCAGCAGCCCCCAGCCCGGGGTTTACGATGGCTACACCTTC
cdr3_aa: CASSPQPGVYDGYTF

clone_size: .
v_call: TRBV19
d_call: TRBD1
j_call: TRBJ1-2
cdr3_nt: TGTGCCAGTAGTAAGGTCTATACAGGGGGCTATGGCTACACCTTC
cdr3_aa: CASSKVYTGGYGYTF

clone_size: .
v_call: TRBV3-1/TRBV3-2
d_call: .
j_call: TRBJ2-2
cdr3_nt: TGTGCCAGCAGCCAAGAAGGTGAAGCGAAAATGCGAACCGGGGAGCTGTTTTTT
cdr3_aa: CASSQEGEAKMRTGELFF

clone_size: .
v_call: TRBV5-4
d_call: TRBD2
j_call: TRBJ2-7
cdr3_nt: TGTGCCAGCAGCTTGGGGGGAATAAGCGGGAGCCTCGAGCAGTACTTC
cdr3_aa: CASSLGGISGSLEQYF

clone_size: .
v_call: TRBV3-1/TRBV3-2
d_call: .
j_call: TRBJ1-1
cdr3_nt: TGTGCCAGCAGCCACGCGGTTTCAAAAGGCCGGGAAGCTTTCTTT
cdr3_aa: CASSHAVSKGREAFF

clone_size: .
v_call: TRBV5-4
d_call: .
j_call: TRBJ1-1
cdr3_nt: TGTGCCAGCAGCTTCGGGGGGCTTGGAGGCCAGAACACTGAAGCTTTCTTT
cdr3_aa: CASSFGGLGGQNTEAFF

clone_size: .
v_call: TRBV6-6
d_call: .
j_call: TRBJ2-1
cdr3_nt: TGTGCCAGCAGTCAGGAGGACAATGAGCAGTTCTTC
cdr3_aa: CASSQEDNEQFF

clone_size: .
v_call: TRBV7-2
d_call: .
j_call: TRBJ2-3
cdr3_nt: TGTGCCAGCAGCCGAGACATGGATACGCAGTATTTT
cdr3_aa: CASSRDMDTQYF

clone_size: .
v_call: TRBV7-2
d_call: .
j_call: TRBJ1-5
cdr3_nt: TGTGCCAGCAGTTGGGGGGGCGGGGGTCAGCCCCAGCATTTT
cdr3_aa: CASSWGGGGQPQHF

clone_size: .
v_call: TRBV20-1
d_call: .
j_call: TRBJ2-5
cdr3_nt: TGCAGTGTTGATGGCCCAGAGACCCAGTACTTC
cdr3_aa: CSVDGPETQYF

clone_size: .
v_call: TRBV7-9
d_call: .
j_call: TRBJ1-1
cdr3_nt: TGTGCCAGCAGCTTAGGTCTTTATGGGGGGAAAGAAACTGAAGCTTTCTTT
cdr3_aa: CASSLGLYGGKETEAFF

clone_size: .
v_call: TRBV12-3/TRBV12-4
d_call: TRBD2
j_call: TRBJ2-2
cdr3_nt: TGTGCCAGCAGTCTCGGACTAGCTTGGGAGCTGTTTTTT
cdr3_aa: CASSLGLAWELFF

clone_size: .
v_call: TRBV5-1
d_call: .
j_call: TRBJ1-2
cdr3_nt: TGCGCCAGCAGCCCGGATGGAGGGAATGGCTACACCTTC
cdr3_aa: CASSPDGGNGYTF

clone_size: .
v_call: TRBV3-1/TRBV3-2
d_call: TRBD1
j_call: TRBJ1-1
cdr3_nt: TGTGCCAGCAGCCAAGAGTTGGGACAGGGAAGTACTGAAGCTTTCTTT
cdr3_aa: CASSQELGQGSTEAFF

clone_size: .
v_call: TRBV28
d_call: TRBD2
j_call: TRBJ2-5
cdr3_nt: TGTGCCAGCAGCGGACTAGCGAAATCGGAGACCCAGTACTTC
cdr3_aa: CASSGLAKSETQYF

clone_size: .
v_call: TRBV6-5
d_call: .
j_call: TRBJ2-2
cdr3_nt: TGTGCCAGCAAGGGTAGCGGGAACACCGGGGAGCTGTTTTTT
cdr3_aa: CASKGSGNTGELFF

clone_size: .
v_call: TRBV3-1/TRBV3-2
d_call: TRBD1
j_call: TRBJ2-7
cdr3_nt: TGTGCCAGCAGCCCCTCGGACAGGCCTGGGGAGCAGTACTTC
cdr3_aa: CASSPSDRPGEQYF

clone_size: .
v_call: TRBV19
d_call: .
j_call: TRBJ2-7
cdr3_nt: TGTGCCAGTAGTATAGGTCAGGGCTACGAGCAGTACTTC
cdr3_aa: CASSIGQGYEQYF

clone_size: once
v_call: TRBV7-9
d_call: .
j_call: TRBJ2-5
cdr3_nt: TGTGCCAGCAGTGGTACAGGGATGGGGCAAGAGACCCAGTACTTC
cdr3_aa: CASSGTGMGQETQYF

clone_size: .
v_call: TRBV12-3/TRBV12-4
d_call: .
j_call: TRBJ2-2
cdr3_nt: TGTGCCAGCAGGTCGGAGGTCCCCGGGGAGCTGTTTTTT
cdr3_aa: CASRSEVPGELFF

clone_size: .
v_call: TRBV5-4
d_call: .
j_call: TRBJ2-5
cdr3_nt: TGTGCCAGCAGCTTGGATCCCTCCCAAGAGACCCAGTACTTC
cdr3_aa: CASSLDPSQETQYF

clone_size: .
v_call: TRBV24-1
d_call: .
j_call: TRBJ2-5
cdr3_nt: TGTGCCACCAGTGGAGGGACCACAGGGCCCCAGTACTTC
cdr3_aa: CATSGGTTGPQYF

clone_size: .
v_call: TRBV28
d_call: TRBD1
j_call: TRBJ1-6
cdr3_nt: TGTGCCAGCAGTTGGGGACAGGGAAATAATTCACCCCTCCACTTT
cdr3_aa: CASSWGQGNNSPLHF

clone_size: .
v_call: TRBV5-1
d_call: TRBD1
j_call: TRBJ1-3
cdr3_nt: TGCGCCAGCAGCGTGGACAGGCCCTCTGGAAACACCATATATTTT
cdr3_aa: CASSVDRPSGNTIYF

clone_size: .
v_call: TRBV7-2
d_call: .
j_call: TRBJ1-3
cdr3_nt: TGTGCCAGCAGACCCCAGGGTCTACTTGGAAACACCATATATTTT
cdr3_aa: CASRPQGLLGNTIYF